One and the same sample provided the 17 T cell receptor beta chains below, sequenced in a study of OX40 agonist ivuxolimab in advanced cancers. Data came from immunoSEQ multiplex PCR; TCRdb stores just in-frame clones and leaves some out. The repertoire holds 40,000 to 50,000 clones, just under 90% seen once, with around 35% in the top ten. The source material was CD4+ or CD8+ T cells sorted from blood, sampled in a trial of the OX40 agonist ivuxolimab. The receptors shown here come from an adult with an advanced solid tumor such as melanoma, head and neck, liver or kidney cancer.

The chain has TRBV6-5 and TRBJ2-7; 7 nucleotides match TRBD2. With 7 bases clipped from V and 1 base from J, the junction kept 7 bases outside the gene matches. CDR1 MNHEY and CDR2 SVGAGI come from the germline V gene. The CDR3 has 14 amino acids. Here the CDR3 DNA reads TGTGCCAGCAATCAACTGGGACTATCCTACGAGCAGTACTTC. Protein: CASNQLGLSYEQYF.

This sequence joins TRBV5-1 and TRBJ1-1; D call uncertain. Germline V gene lookup returns CDR1 SGHRS and CDR2 YFSETQ. V was shortened by 3 bases and J by 1 base, with 7 bases between the two germline ends. The CDR3 spans 13 residues. CDR3 nucleotides: TGCGCCAGCAGCTCGAGTAGGAACACTGAAGCTTTCTTT. It specifies CASSSSRNTEAFF.

The V gene is TRBV19, the J gene TRBJ1-5; D call uncertain. Germline CDR1 reads LNHDA; CDR2 reads SQIVND (reference sequence). The CDR3 has 15 residues. The V gene lost 7 bases and the J gene lost 1 base, with 14 bases spanning the gap. The CDR3 coding sequence is TGTGCCAGTACCCCCTCTCGGTCCAGCAATCAGCCCCAGCATTTT. It encodes CASTPSRSSNQPQHF. Variable domain in full (rest from reference TRBV19 and TRBJ1-5): DGGITQSPKYLFRKEGQNVTLSCEQNLNHDAMYWYRQDPGQGLRLIYYSQIVNDFQKGDIAEGYSVSREKKESFPLTVTSAQKNPTAFYLCASTPSRSSNQPQHFGDGTRLSIL.

The CDR3 bases are TGTGCAAGTCGCTTTTCGGAAAAAGAGACCCAGTACTTC. This translates into CASRFSEKETQYF. The chain links TRBV12-2 to TRBJ2-5. TRBV12-2 is labeled a pseudogene. The CDR3 has 13 residues.

This chain uses TRBV6-5 with TRBJ1-5, with TRBD1 matching over 9 bases. V gave up 6 bases and J gave up 1 base; unmatched junction bases: 4. The CDR3 consists of 15 residues. The germline V gene has CDR1 MNHEY and CDR2 SVGAGI. The CDR3 sequence: CASSQTGGSNQPQHF. The CDR3 coding sequence is TGTGCCAGCAGCCAGACAGGGGGAAGCAATCAGCCCCAGCATTTT.

J is TRBJ1-2 and V is TRBV10-3; TRBD1 might be the D (5 bases). Looked up from germline, CDR1 is ENHRY and CDR2 is SYGVKD. The CDR3 is 13 amino acids. The germline V and J ends were trimmed by 7 bases and 3 bases, with 12 bases remaining between them. In nucleotides, the CDR3 is TGTGCCATCACGACAGCAATCTACTATGGCTACACCTTC. Its translation is CAITTAIYYGYTF.

The V and J genes are TRBV5-1 and TRBJ2-5; D may be TRBD1 (6 bases). This CDR3 has 16 residues. Germline CDR1 is SGHRS and CDR2 is YFSETQ. The V and J ends lost 0 bases and 3 bases respectively, with 15 bases between them. The CDR3 reads CASSLADQSGEETQYF. The CDR3 DNA reads TGCGCCAGCAGCTTGGCTGATCAATCAGGGGAAGAGACCCAGTACTTC.

Here the CDR3 reads CASSLGHGSNEQYF. The CDR3 nucleotides read TGTGCCAGCAGCTTAGGTCACGGATCCAACGAGCAGTACTTC. This sequence joins TRBV11-3 and TRBJ2-7; D ambiguous. Trimming took off 1 base at V and 5 bases at J, with 12 bases between the two ends. Germline-derived CDR1 and CDR2 are SGHNT and YENEEA. There are 14 residues in the CDR3.

The chain carries TRBV9 and TRBJ2-7; the match to TRBD2 covers 9 bases. Trimming cost V 4 bases and J 4 bases; bases outside gene matches: 15. Germline CDR1 and CDR2: SGDLS and YYNGEE. This CDR3 region has 17 residues. In DNA form, the CDR3 reads TGTGCCAGCAGCCTCCGGGGGGCGGGAGGGCCGGGTTACGAGCAGTACTTC. This encodes CASSLRGAGGPGYEQYF.

This clone has a handful of counts. CDR3 residues: CASSRDTANEKLFF. CDR3 nucleotide sequence: TGTGCCAGCAGCCGGGACACCGCTAATGAAAAACTGTTTTTT. The chain carries TRBV7-9 and TRBJ1-4; D is possibly TRBD1 (6 bases). The CDR3 is made up of 14 amino acids. Germline CDR1 SEHNR, CDR2 FQNEAQ (reference sequence). V was shortened by 5 bases and J by 3 bases, with 10 bases between the two germline ends.

The CDR3 DNA reads as TGTGCCAGCAGCTTAGTAGGGGTAACGAATTCACCCCTCCACTTT. It codes for CASSLVGVTNSPLHF. V is TRBV7-8 and J is TRBJ1-6, with D tentatively TRBD1 (5 bases). V lost 1 base, J lost 7 bases, and 11 bases lay in between. CDR1 and CDR2 (germline): SGHVS, FQNEAQ. CDR3 size: 15 residues. The full variable domain, its missing parts supplied by reference TRBV7-8 and TRBJ1-6, is GAGVSQSPRYKVAKRGQDVALRCDPISGHVSLFWYQQALGQGPEFLTYFQNEAQLDKSGLPSDRFFAERPEGSVSTLKIQRTQQEDSAVYLCASSLVGVTNSPLHFGNGTRLTVT.

The chain recombines TRBV30 with TRBJ2-1, with TRBD2 matching over 12 bases. V gave up 3 bases and J gave up 8 bases; unmatched junction bases: 14. The CDR3 runs to 17 residues. The germline gives CDR1 GTSNPN, CDR2 SVGIG (reference sequence). The CDR3 reads CAWSAQLAGGSGDEQFF. The CDR3, as DNA: TGTGCCTGGAGCGCACAGCTAGCGGGAGGGTCAGGCGATGAGCAGTTCTTC.

In DNA, the CDR3 is TGTGCCACCTTCCAGCGGCAGGGGACAGATACGCAGTATTTT. Its translation is CATFQRQGTDTQYF. The J gene is TRBJ2-3, the V gene TRBV28; TRBD1 is a possible D gene (6 bases). V shed 10 bases and J shed 3 bases, with 17 bases lying between them. In germline, CDR1 is MDHEN, CDR2 SYDVKM. The CDR3 covers 14 residues. Full variable domain (outside the CDR3, taken from reference TRBV28 and TRBJ2-3): DVKVTQSSRYLVKRTGEKVFLECVQDMDHENMFWYRQDPGLGLRLIYFSYDVKMKEKGDIPEGYSVSREKKERFSLILESASTNQTSMYLCATFQRQGTDTQYFGPGTRLTVL.

V gene TRBV10-3 combines with J gene TRBJ2-3; 7 nucleotides match TRBD2. Losses at the gene ends were 3 bases for V and 3 bases for J; bases not matched to a gene: 9. The CDR3 spans 16 residues. CDR1 and CDR2 from the germline V gene are ENHRY and SYGVKD. CDR3: CAISDVLSGVTDTQYF. The CDR3 nucleotides read TGTGCCATCAGTGACGTCTTAAGCGGGGTAACAGATACGCAGTATTTT.

This rearrangement joins TRBV5-1 to TRBJ1-5, with D possibly being TRBD1 (6 bases). Deletions cut 4 bases from V and 4 bases from J, with 9 bases between. The CDR3 length is 13 residues. Germline CDR1 is SGHRS and CDR2 is YFSETQ. For the CDR3, the DNA is TGCGCCAGCAGCATAGGACAGAATCAGCCCCAGCATTTT. It is translated as CASSIGQNQPQHF.

The chain combines TRBV5-4 with TRBJ1-5; the D is unclear. With 4 bases removed from V and 2 bases from J, the gap between germline ends came to 13 bases. The germline gives CDR1 SGHNT, CDR2 YYREEE (reference sequence). The CDR3 is made up of 15 amino acids. The CDR3 reads CASSPFMRGNQPQHF. DNA for the CDR3: TGTGCCAGCAGCCCTTTTATGAGGGGCAATCAGCCCCAGCATTTT.

The chain combines TRBV7-8 with TRBJ2-3; 8 nucleotides line up with TRBD1. The CDR3 has 13 amino acids. The germline V gene has CDR1 SGHVS and CDR2 FQNEAQ. V was pared by 8 bases and J by 3 bases, with 4 bases of the junction left unmatched. As DNA, the CDR3 is TGTGCCAGCCGACAGGGGAGGACAGATACGCAGTATTTT. This gives the protein CASRQGRTDTQYF.